These T cell receptor beta chains were read from a single sample in a study of shared clonotypes between healthy human individuals. This table comes from immunoSEQ multiplex PCR, and its TCRdb copy is limited to in-frame clones, with some not included. The sample has approximately 980,000 clones; 70% to 85% are singletons. Sample: memory CD4+ T cells sorted from blood. The receptor set was obtained from a man between 18 and 35 years old in good health. Both conserved end residues are part of each CDR3. A D gene is named only where the DNA matches it firmly. Clone size is not always given. Where it is, it says once, few, many or a class for expanded clones.

cdr3_nt | cdr3_aa | v_call | d_call | j_call | clone_size
TGTGCCAGCAGGGGGACTGGCTATAATTCACCCCTCCACTTT | CASRGTGYNSPLHF | TRBV6-5 | . | TRBJ1-6 | .
TGTGCCAGCAGCTTAGATCTACCGTGGCTCGGGGAGCTGTTTTTT | CASSLDLPWLGELFF | TRBV7-2 | . | TRBJ2-2 | .
TGTGCCAGCACTCATAGGCAGGGAGTTTCGAATTCACCCCTCCACTTT | CASTHRQGVSNSPLHF | TRBV28 | . | TRBJ1-6 | few
TGTGCCAGCAGAAGCGAGGGGGTCGCTGGCTACACCTTC | CASRSEGVAGYTF | TRBV7-2 | . | TRBJ1-2 | .
TGTGCCAGTAGTACCGGGGAACTCTATGGCTACACCTTC | CASSTGELYGYTF | TRBV19 | . | TRBJ1-2 | .
TGCGCCAGCAGCTTGGATGTTGGCGGCCAGCAGTACTTC | CASSLDVGGQQYF | TRBV5-1 | . | TRBJ2-7 | .
TGTGCCAGCTCACCGGGACTTATGAACACCGGGGAGCTGTTTTTT | CASSPGLMNTGELFF | TRBV18 | . | TRBJ2-2 | .
TGTGCCAGCTCAGGCCAGGACTATGGCTACACCTTC | CASSGQDYGYTF | TRBV18 | . | TRBJ1-2 | .
TGTGCCAGCAGTGCTTCGGACCGAGGGGAGCCCCAGCATTTT | CASSASDRGEPQHF | TRBV6-1 | . | TRBJ1-5 | .
TGTGCCAGCAGTGAAGCCGGGGGACCCTACGAGCAGTACTTC | CASSEAGGPYEQYF | TRBV6-1 | . | TRBJ2-7 | .
TGCGCCAGCAGCTTGTCTCTAGGGGCTCTCTCTGGAAACACCATATATTTT | CASSLSLGALSGNTIYF | TRBV5-1 | . | TRBJ1-3 | many
TGCGCCAGCAGCCAAGATCCTGGAAGCAGGGGTTCCTACAATGAGCAGTTCTTC | CASSQDPGSRGSYNEQFF | TRBV4-1 | . | TRBJ2-1 | .
TGTGCCAGCAGCTTGTACAGGCGGGTGAACACTGAAGCTTTCTTT | CASSLYRRVNTEAFF | TRBV5-6 | . | TRBJ1-1 | .
TGCGCCAGCAGCGGCGGGGACAGGGGGAAAACTGAAGCTTTCTTT | CASSGGDRGKTEAFF | TRBV5-1 | TRBD1 | TRBJ1-1 | .
TGTGCCAGCAGTCTCCCAGCTAACTATGGCTACACCTTC | CASSLPANYGYTF | TRBV5-8 | . | TRBJ1-2 | few
TGTGCCAGCAGCAGGATCCAAACCGGAGATACGCAGTATTTT | CASSRIQTGDTQYF | TRBV27 | . | TRBJ2-3 | .
TGTGCCAGCAGCGACGGGACTACGTACAATGAGCAGTTCTTC | CASSDGTTYNEQFF | TRBV28 | TRBD2 | TRBJ2-1 | .
TGTGCCAGTAGGATGACAGGGGCCAGTGAAAAACTGTTTTTT | CASRMTGASEKLFF | TRBV19 | TRBD1 | TRBJ1-4 | .
TGCGCCAGTACATGGGGCTCGAACACTGAAGCTTTCTTT | CASTWGSNTEAFF | TRBV5-1 | . | TRBJ1-1 | .
TGTGCCAGCAGCGGCGGGGACAGGGAGGACAGTTCCTATGGCTACACCTTC | CASSGGDREDSSYGYTF | TRBV9 | TRBD1 | TRBJ1-2 | .
TGCGCCAGCAGCGTCTCCTCTAGCGGGAGGGCCTACAATGAGCAGTTCTTC | CASSVSSSGRAYNEQFF | TRBV5-1 | TRBD2 | TRBJ2-1 | .
TGTGCCAGCAGCTCCCTCCTGGGCAGCACAGATACGCAGTATTTT | CASSSLLGSTDTQYF | TRBV7-9 | . | TRBJ2-3 | .
TGTGCCTGGGCGCGAGGCACAGATACGCAGTATTTT | CAWARGTDTQYF | TRBV30 | . | TRBJ2-3 | .
TGCGCCAGCAGCCCCACCGGCGGGGCAACACAGTACTTC | CASSPTGGATQYF | TRBV5-1 | . | TRBJ2-7 | .
TGTGCTAGTGGCCCCGGACAGGGCTACGACACTGAAGCTTTCTTT | CASGPGQGYDTEAFF | TRBV12-5 | TRBD1 | TRBJ1-1 | .
TGTGCCAGCAGCTACCAGACGGTCGAGGGACCCCTCCACTTT | CASSYQTVEGPLHF | TRBV7-2 | . | TRBJ1-6 | .
TGTGCCAGCAGCGGGGCCGGAAACACTGAAGCTTTCTTT | CASSGAGNTEAFF | TRBV9 | . | TRBJ1-1 | once
TGTGCCACCCTGTCAACAGGCTACGAGCAGTACTTC | CATLSTGYEQYF | TRBV28 | . | TRBJ2-7 | few
TGCGCCAGCAGCCAAGCCTTTGCGAACACTGAAGCTTTCTTT | CASSQAFANTEAFF | TRBV4-3 | . | TRBJ1-1 | .
TGCGCCAGCAGCTTGGGCTGGAACACCGGGGAGCTGTTTTTT | CASSLGWNTGELFF | TRBV5-1 | . | TRBJ2-2 | .
TGTGCCAGCAGTTTACTCGCAGGATGGGAAGCTTTCTTT | CASSLLAGWEAFF | TRBV27 | . | TRBJ1-1 | .
TGTGCCAGCAGTTCCGACAGAAGTAACTATGGCTACACCTTC | CASSSDRSNYGYTF | TRBV7-2 | . | TRBJ1-2 | .
TGTGCCAGCAGTTGGATAGGGGAGACCCAGTACTTC | CASSWIGETQYF | TRBV6-1 | . | TRBJ2-5 | .
TGTGCCAGCAGCCTATTATATGGGAAGCAAGAGACCCAGTACTTC | CASSLLYGKQETQYF | TRBV13 | . | TRBJ2-5 | .
TGTGCCAGCAGCCAGCAGGGGAGTTGGGTAGAGACCCAGTACTTC | CASSQQGSWVETQYF | TRBV14 | . | TRBJ2-5 | few
TGTGCCAGTATGGATCTCTCTGGAAACACCATATATTTT | CASMDLSGNTIYF | TRBV19 | . | TRBJ1-3 | few
TGTGCCAGCTCACCCAGCTCCTACGAGCAGTACTTC | CASSPSSYEQYF | TRBV18 | . | TRBJ2-7 | few
TGCGCCAGCAGCAACGGAGAAGCTAACTATGGCTACACCTTC | CASSNGEANYGYTF | TRBV5-1 | . | TRBJ1-2 | .
TGTGCCAGCAGCGTCCTTCCCTCCTACAATGAGCAGTTCTTC | CASSVLPSYNEQFF | TRBV9 | . | TRBJ2-1 | many
TGTGCCAGCAGCCAAGCGGGGCAGGGGAATGGCTACACCTTC | CASSQAGQGNGYTF | TRBV4-2 | . | TRBJ1-2 | .
TGTGCCAGCAGGGAAGGGGCCAACGTCCTGACTTTC | CASREGANVLTF | TRBV11-2 | . | TRBJ2-6 | .
TGTGCCAGCTCACCCGGGGTTCAAGAGACCCAGTACTTC | CASSPGVQETQYF | TRBV18 | . | TRBJ2-5 | .
TGTGCCAGCAGCGTATCCGGGGACGCCAACTATGGCTACACCTTC | CASSVSGDANYGYTF | TRBV9 | . | TRBJ1-2 | .
TGTGCCAGCAGTGATACCCGGAACACCGGGGAGCTGTTTTTT | CASSDTRNTGELFF | TRBV2 | . | TRBJ2-2 | .
TGTGCCACCAGCAGAGAAAGGTTCAGGGAATCCGGAAACACCATATATTTT | CATSRERFRESGNTIYF | TRBV15 | . | TRBJ1-3 | few
TGTGCCAGCAGCTTGGGTCAGACTAATGAAAAACTGTTTTTT | CASSLGQTNEKLFF | TRBV13 | . | TRBJ1-4 | .
TGTGCCAGCAGCTCAACGGGAGGGGGGGAGCTGTTTTTT | CASSSTGGGELFF | TRBV5-4 | TRBD2 | TRBJ2-2 | .
TGCGCCAGCAGTGAGCCAGGGACTAGCGGCGGCTCCTACGAGCAGTACTTC | CASSEPGTSGGSYEQYF | TRBV10-2 | TRBD2 | TRBJ2-7 | .
TGTGCCAGCAGCCTTGGACAGGGGTATGAAAAACTGTTTTTT | CASSLGQGYEKLFF | TRBV9 | TRBD1 | TRBJ1-4 | .
TGCGCCAGCAGTGAGTCGACAGGGGGAGTAAGGGATACGCAGTATTTT | CASSESTGGVRDTQYF | TRBV10-1 | TRBD1 | TRBJ2-3 | .
TGCAGCTTCCAGAGGGCAGGGTTGACAGATACGCAGTATTTT | CSFQRAGLTDTQYF | TRBV29-1 | . | TRBJ2-3 | .
TGTGCCATCAGCCCTGAGGACAGGGCTAAGCGTGGCTACACCTTC | CAISPEDRAKRGYTF | TRBV10-3 | TRBD1 | TRBJ1-2 | once
TGTGCCAGCAGCTTGCTAGGCGGATCCTACGAGCAGTACTTC | CASSLLGGSYEQYF | TRBV5-4 | . | TRBJ2-7 | .
TGTGCCAGCTCACCACTGGGGGCGGTAGATACGCAGTATTTT | CASSPLGAVDTQYF | TRBV18 | . | TRBJ2-3 | .
TGTGCCACAACGGACAGGGATAGTAATGGCTACACCTTC | CATTDRDSNGYTF | TRBV10-3 | TRBD1 | TRBJ1-2 | .
TGTGCCAGCAGCCAAGTGGGGAGTAATGGCTATGGCTACACCTTC | CASSQVGSNGYGYTF | TRBV4-2 | . | TRBJ1-2 | .
TGTGCCAGCAGCTTGGGGACTAGCGGGATGGGTAATGAGCAGTTCTTC | CASSLGTSGMGNEQFF | TRBV7-6 | TRBD2 | TRBJ2-1 | .
TGTGCCAGCAATGGGGGAGGGCCAGATACGCAGTATTTT | CASNGGGPDTQYF | TRBV6-1 | TRBD2 | TRBJ2-3 | .
TGTGCCAGCAGCTTATCCGGGAGGGTGGACACTGAAGCTTTCTTT | CASSLSGRVDTEAFF | TRBV7-2 | . | TRBJ1-1 | .